This T cell receptor (beta chain) was identified in a study of T cell repertoires in cytomegalovirus infection. Background on the study: From public TCR beta signatures came an indication of both CMV infection and matching HLA type.

The V gene's germline CDR1 is LNHDA and CDR2 SQIVND (reference sequence). CDR3 length: 17 amino acids. The V gene end was trimmed by 6 bases and the J gene end by 2 bases; junction bases not matched to a gene: 10. TCRdb fed the reads into MiXCR, producing one record per CDR3 protein. Of 150,000 to 200,000 distinct CDR3 sequences listed, roughly 9.8% are singletons. The receptor was isolated from a human donor in good health (CMV status not recorded). Some clones in this sample may be carry-over from other donors' samples. The chain couples TRBV19 to TRBJ2-2, with 9 bases matching TRBD1. Source material: PBMCs. The CDR3 sequence: CASSAGTGKPNTGELFF. CDR3 in DNA: TGTGCCAGTAGCGCCGGGACAGGGAAGCCCAACACCGGGGAGCTGTTTTTT.